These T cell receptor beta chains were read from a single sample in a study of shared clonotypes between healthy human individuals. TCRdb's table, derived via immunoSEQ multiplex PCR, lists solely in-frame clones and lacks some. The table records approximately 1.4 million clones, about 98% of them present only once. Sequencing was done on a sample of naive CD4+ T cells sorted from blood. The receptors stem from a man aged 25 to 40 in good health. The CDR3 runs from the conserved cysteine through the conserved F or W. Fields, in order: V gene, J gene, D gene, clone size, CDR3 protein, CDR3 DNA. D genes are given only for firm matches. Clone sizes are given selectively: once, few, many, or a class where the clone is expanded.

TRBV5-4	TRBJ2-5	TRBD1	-	CASSSPGQTQETQYF	TGTGCCAGCAGCTCACCGGGACAGACACAAGAGACCCAGTACTTC
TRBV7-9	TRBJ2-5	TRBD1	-	CASSPRGQGQETQYF	TGTGCCAGCAGCCCAAGGGGACAGGGGCAAGAGACCCAGTACTTC
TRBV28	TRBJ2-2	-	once	CASKRWDSGELFF	TGTGCCAGCAAGCGGTGGGACTCCGGGGAGCTGTTTTTT
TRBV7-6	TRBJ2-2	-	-	CASRINSDSHTGELFF	TGTGCCAGCAGAATCAATTCAGACTCTCACACCGGGGAGCTGTTTTTT
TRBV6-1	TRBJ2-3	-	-	CASRVQGTDTQYF	TGTGCCAGCAGGGTACAAGGCACAGATACGCAGTATTTT
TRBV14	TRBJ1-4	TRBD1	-	CASSPLTGESNEKLFF	TGTGCCAGCAGCCCTCTAACAGGGGAGAGTAATGAAAAACTGTTTTTT
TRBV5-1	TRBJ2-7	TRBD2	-	CASSPRAGDSYEQYF	TGCGCCAGCAGCCCTCGGGCGGGAGACTCTTACGAGCAGTACTTC
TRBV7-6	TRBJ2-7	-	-	CASSRDTAYEQYF	TGTGCCAGCAGCCGGGACACCGCCTACGAGCAGTACTTC
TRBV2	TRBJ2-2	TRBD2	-	CASNSGKNTGELFF	TGTGCCAGCAACAGCGGGAAGAACACCGGGGAGCTGTTTTTT
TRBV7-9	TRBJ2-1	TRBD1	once	CASSLSRGRYNEQFF	TGTGCCAGCAGCTTAAGCAGGGGGCGATACAATGAGCAGTTCTTC
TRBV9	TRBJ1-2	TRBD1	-	CASSAGQGNYGYTF	TGTGCCAGCAGCGCCGGACAGGGGAACTATGGCTACACCTTC
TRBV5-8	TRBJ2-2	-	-	CASSLGGTPTGSGELFF	TGTGCCAGCAGCTTGGGGGGGACTCCGACCGGGTCCGGGGAGCTGTTTTTT
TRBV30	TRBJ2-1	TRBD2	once	CAWSVPPGLAGWGFF	TGTGCCTGGAGTGTACCGCCGGGACTAGCGGGATGGGGGTTCTTC
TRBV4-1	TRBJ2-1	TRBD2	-	CASSQGGVLAGAHNEQFF	TGCGCCAGCAGCCAGGGGGGGGTCCTAGCGGGAGCCCACAATGAGCAGTTCTTC
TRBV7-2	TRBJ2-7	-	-	CASNTRSRGGYEQYF	TGTGCCAGCAACACCCGTTCTCGGGGCGGTTACGAGCAGTACTTC
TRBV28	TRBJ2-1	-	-	CASQDISYNEQFF	TGTGCCAGTCAGGACATCTCCTACAATGAGCAGTTCTTC
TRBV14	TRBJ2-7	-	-	CASSPQGLFPYEQYF	TGTGCCAGCAGCCCTCAAGGCCTATTCCCCTACGAGCAGTACTTC
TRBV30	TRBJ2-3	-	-	CAWSRGTGYTDTQYF	TGTGCCTGGAGTCGGGGGACTGGATACACAGATACGCAGTATTTT
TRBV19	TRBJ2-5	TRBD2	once	CASSIPRLAGGQETQYF	TGTGCCAGTAGTATCCCCCGACTAGCGGGAGGCCAAGAGACCCAGTACTTC
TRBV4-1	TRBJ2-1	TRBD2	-	CASSHTGTSGHNEQFF	TGCGCCAGCAGCCATACCGGGACTAGCGGACACAATGAGCAGTTCTTC
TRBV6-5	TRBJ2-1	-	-	CASSYSVGSYNEQFF	TGTGCCAGCAGTTACTCAGTGGGGTCCTACAATGAGCAGTTCTTC
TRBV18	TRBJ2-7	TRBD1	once	CASSPKTGSHEQYF	TGTGCCAGCTCACCCAAGACAGGGTCACACGAGCAGTACTTC
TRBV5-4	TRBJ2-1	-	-	CASSLGRPDNEQFF	TGTGCCAGCAGCCTCGGACGGCCGGACAATGAGCAGTTCTTC
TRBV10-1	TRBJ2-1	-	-	CASSESGSSYNEQFF	TGCGCCAGCAGTGAGTCGGGGAGCTCCTACAATGAGCAGTTCTTC